The rows below give T cell receptor beta chains drawn from one sample of a study of T-cell memory formation after mild COVID-19. One entry per CDR3 protein, called by TCRdb with MiXCR from the 5' RACE reads. The table has 100,000 or so distinct CDR3 sequences, around 10% seen once. Sequences were obtained from PBMCs or a T cell subset sorted from them (not recorded which). Receptor source: a man younger than 30 who had mild COVID-19 (a few samples of this study predate the infection). Cell type and time point are not known. The CDR3 runs from the conserved cysteine through the conserved F or W. The D gene is left open where the match is weak. Some rows have no size entry. The others give once, few or many, or a class for an expanded clone.

clone_size d_call j_call v_call cdr3_length cdr3_nt cdr3_aa
few TRBD2 TRBJ2-7 TRBV12-3/TRBV12-4 17 TGTGCCAGCAGGGGCGGGACTAGCGGGGGGAGCTCCTACGAGCAGTACTTC CASRGGTSGGSSYEQYF
NA NA TRBJ1-5 TRBV27 17 TGTGCCAGCAGTTCTCTTGGGCAGCTTTATAGCAATCAGCCCCAGCATTTT CASSSLGQLYSNQPQHF
few TRBD1 TRBJ1-6 TRBV6-5 17 TGTGCCAGCAGTTACTCGACTTTCGTACAGGGGCTTGCGCCCCTCCACTTT CASSYSTFVQGLAPLHF
few NA TRBJ2-3 TRBV27 13 TGTGCCAGCAGTTTAGGTCAGCCAGATACGCAGTATTTT CASSLGQPDTQYF
NA NA TRBJ2-6 TRBV13 16 TGTGCCAGCAGCTTACGGGGACTTGCTGGGGCCAACGTCCTGACTTTC CASSLRGLAGANVLTF
NA TRBD1 TRBJ2-2 TRBV6-5 15 TGTGCCAGCAGACTAACCACAGGGGTGGCCGGGGAGCTGTTTTTT CASRLTTGVAGELFF
NA NA TRBJ1-1 TRBV7-9 15 TGTGCCAGCAGCTTAGTTGTGCAGGAGAACACTGAAGCTTTCTTT CASSLVVQENTEAFF
few TRBD2 TRBJ2-1 TRBV12-3/TRBV12-4 15 TGTGCCAGCAGTTTGATAGCGGGGGGCCTCAATGAGCAGTTCTTC CASSLIAGGLNEQFF
NA NA TRBJ1-2 TRBV7-9 11 TGTGCCAGCAGCTCGGGACTTGGCTACACCTTC CASSSGLGYTF
few TRBD1 TRBJ2-6 TRBV7-9 22 TGTGCCAGCAGCCTAGTAAGAGGGGACAGGGTGACTCCTAACTCTGGGGCCAACGTCCTGACTTTC CASSLVRGDRVTPNSGANVLTF
NA NA TRBJ2-5 TRBV4-1 14 TGCGCCAGCAGCCAAGGGGAGATGTTGGAGACCCAGTACTTC CASSQGEMLETQYF
NA NA TRBJ1-5 TRBV4-3 16 TGCGCCAGCAGCCAAGACCTGGGGAACAGGGCTCAGCCCCAGCATTTT CASSQDLGNRAQPQHF
many TRBD1 TRBJ2-1 TRBV7-8 17 TGTGCCAGCAGCCCGAGGAGGAGGGACAGGGGATACAATGAGCAGTTCTTC CASSPRRRDRGYNEQFF
NA NA TRBJ2-2 TRBV6-5 17 TGTGCCAGCAGTTACTCGTGGGGGCTCGACAGCACCGGGGAGCTGTTTTTT CASSYSWGLDSTGELFF
NA NA TRBJ1-1 TRBV29-1 12 TGCAGCGTGGGGACTTTTGGAAATGAAGCTTTCTTT CSVGTFGNEAFF
few TRBD2 TRBJ2-1 TRBV12-3/TRBV12-4 15 TGTGCCAGCAGACGGACTAGCGGGGGGCTGAATGAGCAGTTCTTC CASRRTSGGLNEQFF
few NA TRBJ2-1 TRBV4-3 16 TGCGCCAGCAGCCAAGTGGTGGGGGTGGCCTACAATGAGCAGTTCTTC CASSQVVGVAYNEQFF